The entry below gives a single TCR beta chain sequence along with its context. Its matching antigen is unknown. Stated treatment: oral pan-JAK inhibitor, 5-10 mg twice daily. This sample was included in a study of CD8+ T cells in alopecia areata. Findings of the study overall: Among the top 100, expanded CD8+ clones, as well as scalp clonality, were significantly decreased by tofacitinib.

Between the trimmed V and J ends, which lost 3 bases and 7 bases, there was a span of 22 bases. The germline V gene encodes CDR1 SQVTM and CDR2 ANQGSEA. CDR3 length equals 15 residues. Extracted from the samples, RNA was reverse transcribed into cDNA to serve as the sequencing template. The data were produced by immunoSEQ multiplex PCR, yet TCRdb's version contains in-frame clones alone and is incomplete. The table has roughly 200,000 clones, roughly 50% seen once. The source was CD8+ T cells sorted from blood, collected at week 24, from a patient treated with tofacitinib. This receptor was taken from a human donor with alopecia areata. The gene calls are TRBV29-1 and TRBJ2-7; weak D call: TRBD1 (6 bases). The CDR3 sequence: CSVEVGAGMVWEQYF. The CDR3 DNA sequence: TGCAGCGTTGAGGTGGGGGCAGGGATGGTGTGGGAGCAGTACTTC.